This T cell receptor (beta chain) was sequenced during a study of blood T cell repertoires in COVID-19. Across the whole study: Italy, Spain and the United States were the sources of the convalescent and acute COVID-19 samples. PBMCs, B-cell-depleted T cells, or T cells were the source of the cDNA or gDNA that made up the material.

The V and J ends lost 5 bases and 3 bases, in that order; junction bases with no gene match: 3. This CDR3 comprises 13 residues. This clone was observed a few times. In the original processing: Counts of nucleated cells, estimated from reference gene primer amplification, were obtained. Profiled with immunoSEQ multiplex PCR; TCRdb holds only in-frame clones, not every one. The V and J calls and clone size were taken over from that table, and D and trimming were inferred from the DNA. The sample lists under 150,000 clones, about 77% occurring once. Source material: peripheral blood. The TCR sequence derives from an elderly man with acute or convalescent COVID-19. The chain carries TRBV12-3 or TRBV12-4 and TRBJ1-2, with TRBD1 matching 7 bases. Here the CDR3 DNA reads TGTGCCAGCAGTCTACAGGGGTACTATGGCTACACCTTC. Its translation is CASSLQGYYGYTF.